Sequencing of this T cell receptor (beta chain) was carried out in a study of T-cell reconstitution after alpha-beta-depleted transplantation in children. Unique molecular identifiers were incorporated during preparation of the TCRbeta library. From the PCR reads, TCRdb called clonotypes with MiXCR, one entry per CDR3 protein. The sample includes 190,000 or so distinct CDR3 sequences, approximately 6.6% of them seen just once. This clonotype has at least ten counts. V lost 3 bases to trimming and J lost 1 base, with 9 bases between them. The length of the CDR3 is 14 residues. The sample here was PBMCs from the stem cell graft donor, taken from the stem cell graft. J is TRBJ2-5 and V is TRBV12-3 or TRBV12-4; no clear D. The sequence was collected from a human donor who donated a stem cell graft to a child with Wiskott-Aldrich syndrome. CDR3 in amino acids: CASSLGHSQETQYF. DNA of the CDR3: TGTGCCAGCAGTTTGGGTCACTCCCAAGAGACCCAGTACTTC.